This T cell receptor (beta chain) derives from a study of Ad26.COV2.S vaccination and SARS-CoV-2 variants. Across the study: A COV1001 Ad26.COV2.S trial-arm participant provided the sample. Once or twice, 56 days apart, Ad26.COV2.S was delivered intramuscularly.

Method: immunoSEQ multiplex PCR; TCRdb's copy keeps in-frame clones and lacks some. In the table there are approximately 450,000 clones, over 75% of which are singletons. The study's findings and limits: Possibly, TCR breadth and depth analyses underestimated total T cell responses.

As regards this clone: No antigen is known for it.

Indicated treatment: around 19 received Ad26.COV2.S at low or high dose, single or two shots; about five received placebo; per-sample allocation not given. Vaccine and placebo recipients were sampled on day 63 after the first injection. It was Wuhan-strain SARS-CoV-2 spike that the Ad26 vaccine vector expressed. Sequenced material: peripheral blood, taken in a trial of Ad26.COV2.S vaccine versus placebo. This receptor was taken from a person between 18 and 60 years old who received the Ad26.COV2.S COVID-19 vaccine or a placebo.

The CDR3 DNA is TGTGCCAGCTCTCCAGGACAGGCCTACCACGGAGCTTTCTTT. Translated, it gives CASSPGQAYHGAFF. The chain employs TRBV18 and TRBJ1-1, with 7 bases that match TRBD1. In germline, CDR1 is KGHSH, CDR2 LQKENI. V lost 6 bases to trimming and J lost 10 bases; unmatched junction nucleotides: 14. This CDR3 region has 14 residues. The full variable domain, rest sourced from reference TRBV18 and TRBJ1-1, is NAGVMQNPRHLVRRRGQEARLRCSPMKGHSHVYWYRQLPEEGLKFMVYLQKENIIDESGMPKERFSAEFPKEGPSILRIQQVVRGDSAAYFCASSPGQAYHGAFFGQGTRLTVV.